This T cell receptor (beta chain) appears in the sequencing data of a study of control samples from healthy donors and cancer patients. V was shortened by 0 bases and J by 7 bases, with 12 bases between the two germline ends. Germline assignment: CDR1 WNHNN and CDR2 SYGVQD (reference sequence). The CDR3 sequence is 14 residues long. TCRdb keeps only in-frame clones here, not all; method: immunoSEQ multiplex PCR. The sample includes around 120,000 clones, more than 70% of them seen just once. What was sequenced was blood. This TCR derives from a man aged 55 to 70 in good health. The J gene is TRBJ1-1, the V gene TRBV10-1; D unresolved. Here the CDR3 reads CASSESGSPLEAFF. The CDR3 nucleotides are TGCGCCAGCAGTGAGTCGGGGTCACCGCTTGAAGCTTTCTTT.